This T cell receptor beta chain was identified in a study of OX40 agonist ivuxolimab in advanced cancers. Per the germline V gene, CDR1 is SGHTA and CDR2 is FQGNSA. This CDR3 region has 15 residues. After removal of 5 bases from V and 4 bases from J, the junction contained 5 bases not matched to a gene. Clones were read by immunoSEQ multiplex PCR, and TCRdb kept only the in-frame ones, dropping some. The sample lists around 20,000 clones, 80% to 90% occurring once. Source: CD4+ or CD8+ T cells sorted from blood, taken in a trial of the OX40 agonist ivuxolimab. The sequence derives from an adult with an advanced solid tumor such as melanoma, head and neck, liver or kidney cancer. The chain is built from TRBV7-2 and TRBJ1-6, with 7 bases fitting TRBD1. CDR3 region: CASSRRQGYNSPLHF. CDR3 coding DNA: TGTGCCAGCAGCCGCCGACAGGGTTATAATTCACCCCTCCACTTT. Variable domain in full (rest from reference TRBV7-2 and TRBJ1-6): GAGVSQSPSNKVTEKGKDVELRCDPISGHTALYWYRQSLGQGLEFLIYFQGNSAPDKSGLPSDRFSAERTGGSVSTLTIQRTQQEDSAVYLCASSRRQGYNSPLHFGNGTRLTVT.